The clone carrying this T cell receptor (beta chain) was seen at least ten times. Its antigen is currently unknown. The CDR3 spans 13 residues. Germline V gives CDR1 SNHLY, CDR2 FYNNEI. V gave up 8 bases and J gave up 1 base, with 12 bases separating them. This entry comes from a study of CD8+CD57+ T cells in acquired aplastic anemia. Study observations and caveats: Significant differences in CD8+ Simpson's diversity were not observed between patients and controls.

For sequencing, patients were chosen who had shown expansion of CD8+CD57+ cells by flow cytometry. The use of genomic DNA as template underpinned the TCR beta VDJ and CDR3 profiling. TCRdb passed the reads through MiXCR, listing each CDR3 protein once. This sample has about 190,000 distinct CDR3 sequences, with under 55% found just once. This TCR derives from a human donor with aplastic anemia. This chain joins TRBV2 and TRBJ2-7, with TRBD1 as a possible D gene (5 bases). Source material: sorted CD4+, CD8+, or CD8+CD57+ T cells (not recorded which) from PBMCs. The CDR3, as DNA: TGTGCCAGCGGAAGGGGCCCGTCCTACGAGCAGTACTTC. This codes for CASGRGPSYEQYF.